Sequencing of this TCR beta chain was carried out in a study of cytomegalovirus exposure and HLA in healthy donors. With regard to this clone: Its antigen is unidentified.

The ends were cut back, 6 bases at V and 0 bases at J, with 18 bases in the middle. The CDR3 covers 16 residues. Germline V gene lookup returns CDR1 SNHLY and CDR2 FYNNEI. In the PCR, 60 Vbeta and 13 Jbeta primers were used. Study processing details: As a later analysis found, there were tens of millions of unique TCR beta chains, of which some 10 million were shared. Measured with immunoSEQ multiplex PCR; TCRdb has only the in-frame clones, and not every one. V and J calls and clone size are given by that table; D and trimming were obtained from the DNA. The table lists 150,000 or so clones, less than 90% of them singletons, with 0.95% to 1.3% in the top ten. General observations from the study: TCR beta sequences reportedly predicted most subjects' HLA-A and HLA-B alleles accurately.

Sequencing was carried out using PBMCs. The rearrangement joins TRBV2 to TRBJ2-7, with TRBD1 as a possible D gene (6 bases). The receptor comes from a man aged 25-40 years in good health and CMV-seronegative. In nucleotides, the CDR3 is TGTGCCAGCAGACCAAAGGGCAGGGGAAGCTCCTACGAGCAGTACTTC. Translated: CASRPKGRGSSYEQYF. The full variable domain, with the rest looked up from reference TRBV2 and TRBJ2-7, is EPEVTQTPSHQVTQMGQEVILRCVPISNHLYFYWYRQILGQKVEFLVSFYNNEISEKSEIFDDQFSVERPDGSNFTLKIRSTKLEDSAMYFCASRPKGRGSSYEQYFGPGTRLTVT.